These 6 T cell receptor beta chains were all obtained from the same sample, sequenced in a study of cytomegalovirus exposure and HLA in healthy donors. Libraries were prepared by immunoSEQ multiplex PCR; TCRdb keeps only in-frame clonotypes and omits some of them. This sample has 150,000 to 200,000 clones, with 85% found just once. Sequences were obtained from PBMCs. The origin of the receptors is a man between 18 and 29 years old in good health and CMV-seropositive.

The chain has TRBV27 and TRBJ2-5, with 12 bases identical to TRBD2. V shed 3 bases, J shed 2 bases, and the junction held 10 bases outside the gene matches. Germline V lookup: CDR1 MNHEY, CDR2 SMNVEV (reference sequence). The CDR3 is 18 residues long. CDR3 in DNA: TGTGCCAGCAGTTTTAAAGGACTAGCGGGGCCAAGGCAAGAGACCCAGTACTTC. Translating gives CASSFKGLAGPRQETQYF.

The chain has TRBV5-1 and TRBJ2-7; D possibly corresponds to TRBD1 (6 bases). The germline V and J ends were trimmed by 3 bases and 0 bases, with 13 bases remaining between them. CDR1 is SGHRS and CDR2 is YFSETQ in the germline V gene. CDR3 length: 15 residues. This chain's CDR3 is CASSSTGLRSYEQYF. CDR3 DNA sequence: TGCGCCAGCAGCTCGACAGGACTCCGCTCCTACGAGCAGTACTTC. The whole variable domain, remainder taken from reference TRBV5-1 and TRBJ2-7, is KAGVTQTPRYLIKTRGQQVTLSCSPISGHRSVSWYQQTPGQGLQFLFEYFSETQRNKGNFPGRFSGRQFSNSRSEMNVSTLELGDSALYLCASSSTGLRSYEQYFGPGTRLTVT.

V usage is TRBV5-1 and J usage is TRBJ1-6, with 7 bases matching TRBD1. Trimming cost V 8 bases and J 7 bases; bases outside gene matches: 9. CDR1 is SGHRS, CDR2 YFSETQ, per germline. The CDR3 totals 14 residues. The CDR3 coding sequence is TGCGCCAGGGGACAGCACAGGGCAAATTCACCCCTCCACTTT. Translating gives CARGQHRANSPLHF.

This chain joins TRBV18 and TRBJ1-3, with 7 bases that match TRBD1. In germline, CDR1 is KGHSH, CDR2 LQKENI. J lost 0 bases, V lost 1 base, and 9 bases had no gene match. CDR3 length: 18 residues. The CDR3 DNA follows: TGTGCCAGCTCACCACGCGGACAGGCGGGGGGCTCTGGAAACACCATATATTTT. Amino acids: CASSPRGQAGGSGNTIYF.

The rearrangement uses TRBV10-3 and TRBJ2-1, with 13 bases matching TRBD2. Germline V gene lookup returns CDR1 ENHRY and CDR2 SYGVKD. This CDR3 is built from 18 residues. J lost 4 bases, V lost 2 bases, and 8 bases had no gene match. The CDR3 DNA sequence: TGTGCCATCAGTGAGGAACTAGCGGGGGGGCCACGGTACAATGAGCAGTTCTTC. Its translation: CAISEELAGGPRYNEQFF.

This clone appeared once. The rearrangement links TRBV6-5 to TRBJ2-2; no firm D call. CDR3 length: 13 amino acids. Germline CDR1 reads MNHEY; CDR2 reads SVGAGI. V lost 3 bases and J 3 bases, leaving 5 bases between the germline ends. CDR3 in amino acids: CASSYPYTGELFF. Written as DNA, the CDR3 is TGTGCCAGCAGTTATCCCTACACCGGGGAGCTGTTTTTT.